This TCR beta chain was profiled in a study of T cell responses to AZD1222 COVID-19 vaccine. Method: immunoSEQ multiplex PCR; TCRdb's copy keeps in-frame clones and lacks some. The data hold 140,000 to 150,000 clones, with about 92% observed a single time. CDR1 and CDR2 from the germline V gene are PRHDT and FYEKMQ (reference sequence). The CDR3 spans 11 residues. V dropped 6 bases and J dropped 8 bases, with 10 bases sitting between them. The sample here was peripheral blood, taken on day 0 of AZD1222 vaccination. The chain joins TRBV13 to TRBJ1-2; no clear D. The sequence came from an adult in good health. This CDR3 reads CASSYSSGYTF. For the CDR3, the DNA is TGTGCCAGCAGTTATAGTAGCGGCTACACCTTC.